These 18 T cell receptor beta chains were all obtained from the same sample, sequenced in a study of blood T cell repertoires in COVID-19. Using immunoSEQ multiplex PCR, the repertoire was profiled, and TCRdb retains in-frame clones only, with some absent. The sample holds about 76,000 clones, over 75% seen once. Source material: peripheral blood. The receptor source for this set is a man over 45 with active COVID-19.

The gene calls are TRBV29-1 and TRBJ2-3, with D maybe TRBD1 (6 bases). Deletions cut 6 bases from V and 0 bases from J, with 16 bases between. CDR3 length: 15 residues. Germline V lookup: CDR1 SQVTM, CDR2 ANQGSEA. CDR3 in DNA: TGCAGCGTCCAACCACGACAGGCCAGCACAGATACGCAGTATTTT. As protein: CSVQPRQASTDTQYF.

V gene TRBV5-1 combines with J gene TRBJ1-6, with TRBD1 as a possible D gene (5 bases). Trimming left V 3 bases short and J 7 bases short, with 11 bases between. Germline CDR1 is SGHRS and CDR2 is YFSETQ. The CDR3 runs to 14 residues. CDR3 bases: TGCGCCAGCAGCTCCTATGGGGGGAATTCACCCCTCCACTTT. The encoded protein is CASSSYGGNSPLHF.

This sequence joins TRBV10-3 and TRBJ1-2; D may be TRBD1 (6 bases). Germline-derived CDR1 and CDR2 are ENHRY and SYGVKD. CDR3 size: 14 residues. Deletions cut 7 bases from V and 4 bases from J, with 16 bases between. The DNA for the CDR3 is TGTGCCATCATCAGACAGGACCGTCCCTATGGCTACACCTTC. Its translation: CAIIRQDRPYGYTF.

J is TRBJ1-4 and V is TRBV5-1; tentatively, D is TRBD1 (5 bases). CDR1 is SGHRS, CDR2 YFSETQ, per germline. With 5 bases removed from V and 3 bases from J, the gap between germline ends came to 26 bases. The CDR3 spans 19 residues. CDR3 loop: CASRPSIIRDFSANEKLFF. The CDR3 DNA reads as TGCGCCAGCAGACCTTCCATCATCAGGGATTTTAGTGCTAATGAAAAACTGTTTTTT.

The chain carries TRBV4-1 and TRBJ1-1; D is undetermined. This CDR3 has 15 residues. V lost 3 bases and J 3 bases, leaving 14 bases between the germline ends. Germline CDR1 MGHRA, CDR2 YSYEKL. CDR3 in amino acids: CASSHVTGEYTEAFF. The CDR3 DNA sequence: TGCGCCAGCAGCCACGTGACGGGAGAGTACACTGAAGCTTTCTTT.

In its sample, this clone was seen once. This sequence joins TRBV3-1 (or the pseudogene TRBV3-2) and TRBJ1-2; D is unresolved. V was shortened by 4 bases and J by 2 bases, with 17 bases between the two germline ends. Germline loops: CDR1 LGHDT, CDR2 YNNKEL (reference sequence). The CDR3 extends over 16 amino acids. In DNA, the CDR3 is TGTGCCAGCAGCCGTCTAACATCAGGAGGGAACTATGGCTACACCTTC. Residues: CASSRLTSGGNYGYTF.

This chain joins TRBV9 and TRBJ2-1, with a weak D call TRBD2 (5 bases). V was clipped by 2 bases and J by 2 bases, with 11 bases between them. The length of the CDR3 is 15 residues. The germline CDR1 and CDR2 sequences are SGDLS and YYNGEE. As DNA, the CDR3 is TGTGCCAGCAGCGTGGGAGTGGACGCCTACAATGAGCAGTTCTTC. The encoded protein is CASSVGVDAYNEQFF.

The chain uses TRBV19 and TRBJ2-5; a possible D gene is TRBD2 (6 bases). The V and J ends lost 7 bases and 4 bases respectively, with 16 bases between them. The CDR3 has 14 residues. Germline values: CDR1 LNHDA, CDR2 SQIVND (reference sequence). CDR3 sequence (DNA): TGTGCCAGTACCCCGACGGGGGTACCAGAGACCCAGTACTTC. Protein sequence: CASTPTGVPETQYF.

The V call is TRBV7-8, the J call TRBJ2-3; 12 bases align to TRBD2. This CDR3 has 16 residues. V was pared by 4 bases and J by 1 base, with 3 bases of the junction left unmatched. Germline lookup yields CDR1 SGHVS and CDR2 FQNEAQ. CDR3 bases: TGTGCCAGCAGCTCCGGACTAGCGGGGCGCACAGATACGCAGTATTTT. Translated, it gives CASSSGLAGRTDTQYF.

This CDR3 is CASSRWTGEVSYEQYF. CDR3 in DNA: TGTGCCAGCTCACGATGGACAGGGGAGGTCTCCTACGAGCAGTACTTC. The genes are TRBV18 and TRBJ2-7; 9 nucleotides line up with TRBD1. CDR1 KGHSH and CDR2 LQKENI come from the germline V gene. The junction had 7 bases not matched to a gene; V was cut back by 4 bases and J by 0 bases. The CDR3 has 16 amino acids.

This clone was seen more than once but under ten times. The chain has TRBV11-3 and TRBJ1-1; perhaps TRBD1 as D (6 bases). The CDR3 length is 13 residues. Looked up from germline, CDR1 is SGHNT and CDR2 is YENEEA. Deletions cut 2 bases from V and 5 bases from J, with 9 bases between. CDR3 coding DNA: TGTGCCAGCAGCTTAACAGGGCTAACTGAAGCTTTCTTT. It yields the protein CASSLTGLTEAFF. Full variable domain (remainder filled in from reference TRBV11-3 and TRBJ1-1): EAGVVQSPRYKIIEKKQPVAFWCNPISGHNTLYWYLQNLGQGPELLIRYENEEAVDDSQLPKDRFSAERLKGVDSTLKIQPAELGDSAVYLCASSLTGLTEAFFGQGTRLTVV.

This CDR3 is CASSMGFRGLAEWNEQFF. The CDR3 region has the DNA TGTGCCAGTAGTATGGGTTTTCGGGGACTAGCGGAATGGAATGAGCAGTTCTTC. J is TRBJ2-1 and V is TRBV19, with 11 bases fitting TRBD2. CDR1 is LNHDA, CDR2 SQIVND, per germline (reference sequence). The CDR3 contains 18 residues. The V gene end was trimmed by 3 bases and the J gene end by 7 bases; junction bases not matched to a gene: 14.

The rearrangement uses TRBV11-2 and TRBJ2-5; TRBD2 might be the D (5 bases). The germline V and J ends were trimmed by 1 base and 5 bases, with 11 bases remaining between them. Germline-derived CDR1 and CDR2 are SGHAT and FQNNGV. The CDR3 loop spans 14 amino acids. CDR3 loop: CASSLAGITETQYF. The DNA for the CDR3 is TGTGCCAGCAGCTTAGCCGGGATCACGGAGACCCAGTACTTC.

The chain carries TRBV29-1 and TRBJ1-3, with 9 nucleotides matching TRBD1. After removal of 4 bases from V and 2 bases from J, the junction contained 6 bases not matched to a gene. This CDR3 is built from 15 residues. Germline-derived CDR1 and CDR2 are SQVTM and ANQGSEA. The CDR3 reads CSVAFWTGAGNTIYF. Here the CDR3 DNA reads TGCAGCGTTGCCTTTTGGACAGGGGCTGGAAACACCATATATTTT.

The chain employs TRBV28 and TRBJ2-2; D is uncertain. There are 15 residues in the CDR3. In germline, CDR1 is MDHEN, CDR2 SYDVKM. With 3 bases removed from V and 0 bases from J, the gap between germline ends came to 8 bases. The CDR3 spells CASSLVGSNTGELFF. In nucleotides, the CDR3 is TGTGCCAGCAGTTTGGTCGGGTCGAACACCGGGGAGCTGTTTTTT. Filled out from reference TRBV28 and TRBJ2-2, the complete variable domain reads DVKVTQSSRYLVKRTGEKVFLECVQDMDHENMFWYRQDPGLGLRLIYFSYDVKMKEKGDIPEGYSVSREKKERFSLILESASTNQTSMYLCASSLVGSNTGELFFGEGSRLTVL.

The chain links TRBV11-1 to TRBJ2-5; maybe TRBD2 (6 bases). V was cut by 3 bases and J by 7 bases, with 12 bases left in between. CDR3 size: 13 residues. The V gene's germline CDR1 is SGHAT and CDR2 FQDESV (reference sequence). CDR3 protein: CASSFDQEGTQYF. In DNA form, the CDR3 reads TGTGCCAGCAGCTTCGATCAGGAGGGGACCCAGTACTTC. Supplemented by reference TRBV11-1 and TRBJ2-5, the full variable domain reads EAEVAQSPRYKITEKSQAVAFWCDPISGHATLYWYRQILGQGPELLVQFQDESVVDDSQLPKDRFSAERLKGVDSTLKIQPAELGDSAMYLCASSFDQEGTQYFGPGTRLLVL.

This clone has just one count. The CDR3 sequence: CASGLDSNTEAFF. CDR3 bases: TGTGCCAGCGGGTTAGACAGTAACACTGAAGCTTTCTTT. The V and J genes are TRBV2 and TRBJ1-1; D perhaps matches TRBD1 (5 bases). This CDR3 is 13 amino acids long. Between the trimmed V and J ends, which lost 8 bases and 2 bases, there was a span of 12 bases. Germline-derived CDR1 and CDR2 are SNHLY and FYNNEI.

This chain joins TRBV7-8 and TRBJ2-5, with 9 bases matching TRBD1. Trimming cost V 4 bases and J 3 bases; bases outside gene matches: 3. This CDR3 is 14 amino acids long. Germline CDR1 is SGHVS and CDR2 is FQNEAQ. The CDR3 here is CASSSGTGKETQYF. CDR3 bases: TGTGCCAGCAGCTCGGGGACAGGGAAAGAGACCCAGTACTTC.